The TCR beta chain under discussion was sequenced for a study of chemoradiotherapy in HPV16-positive cancers. Study-level background: A couple of HPV16-positive patients' cells yielded candidate HPV-specific clones and common motifs.

This CDR3 is 15 amino acids long. V was clipped by 0 bases and J by 5 bases, with 14 bases between them. Germline V gene sequence: CDR1 SGHAT, CDR2 FQNNGV. The assay was immunoSEQ multiplex PCR, and TCRdb's table has in-frame clones only and misses some. The table records some 5,400 clones, 75% to 95% of them present only once. The clonotype originates from a human donor with HPV-associated anogenital cancer. Sequencing used tumor tissue, obtained from a patient who underwent chemoradiotherapy. This chain connects TRBV11-2 to TRBJ2-7; D is unresolved. CDR3 in amino acids: CASSLEATSPNEQYF. Here the CDR3 DNA reads TGTGCCAGCAGCTTAGAAGCCACTTCGCCTAACGAGCAGTACTTC.